The 26 T cell receptor beta chains below come from one sample, sequenced in a study of blood T cell repertoires in COVID-19. Method: immunoSEQ multiplex PCR; TCRdb's copy keeps in-frame clones and lacks some. The sample records 300,000 to 400,000 clones, about 85% being singletons. The sample taken for sequencing was PBMCs or T cells enriched from blood (not recorded which). These receptor sequences come from a woman aged 25 to 45 who had been exposed to COVID-19.

This chain connects TRBV4-3 to TRBJ1-1; maybe TRBD1 (5 bases). This CDR3 is 13 amino acids long. Looked up from germline, CDR1 is LGHNA and CDR2 is YSLEER. Trimming removed 0 bases at V and 11 bases at J, with 13 bases between. DNA of the CDR3: TGCGCCAGCAGCCAAGATCGGGCAGGGTGGGCTTTCTTT. Its protein product is CASSQDRAGWAFF.

The V and J genes are TRBV5-1 and TRBJ2-2, with D tentatively TRBD2 (5 bases). Trimming took 4 bases from V and 2 from J, leaving 12 bases between them. The CDR3 spans 15 residues. The V gene's germline CDR1 is SGHRS and CDR2 YFSETQ. CDR3 in DNA: TGCGCCAGCAGCGCGGACTGGGCCAACACCGGGGAGCTGTTTTTT. This codes for CASSADWANTGELFF.

The chain couples TRBV7-2 to TRBJ1-2; a possible D gene is TRBD1 (5 bases). The V gene's germline CDR1 is SGHTA and CDR2 FQGNSA. V gave up 1 base and J gave up 7 bases, with 13 bases separating them. The CDR3 sequence is 14 residues long. CDR3 sequence reads: CASSLVKGESGYTF. For the CDR3, the DNA is TGTGCCAGCAGCTTAGTTAAAGGGGAATCTGGCTACACCTTC.

The chain couples TRBV7-9 to TRBJ1-5, with a tentative D call TRBD1 (5 bases). The CDR3 runs to 15 residues. Germline CDR1 SEHNR, CDR2 FQNEAQ (reference sequence). Trimming shortened V by 1 base and J by 5 bases, and 12 bases separated the two germline ends. The DNA for the CDR3 is TGTGCCAGCAGCTTAGGTTTGGACACCTATCAGCCCCAGCATTTT. This encodes CASSLGLDTYQPQHF.

The chain recombines TRBV18 with TRBJ1-2, with 7 positions matching TRBD1. CDR1 and CDR2 from the germline V gene are KGHSH and LQKENI. This CDR3 contains 15 residues. V lost 3 bases to trimming and J lost 0 bases; unmatched junction nucleotides: 4. This chain's CDR3 is CASSPGTDPNYGYTF. CDR3 nucleotides: TGTGCCAGCTCACCCGGGACAGACCCTAACTATGGCTACACCTTC.

This clone was seen once. The rearrangement joins TRBV11-2 to TRBJ2-5; TRBD2 matches 9 bases. V lost 0 bases and J lost 5; bases outside the gene matches: 7. CDR1 and CDR2 (germline): SGHAT, FQNNGV. This CDR3 contains 16 residues. CDR3 sequence reads: CASSLELAGGRETQYF. CDR3 nucleotides: TGTGCCAGCAGCTTAGAATTGGCGGGGGGGCGGGAGACCCAGTACTTC.

The chain couples TRBV30 to TRBJ1-2, with D maybe TRBD1 (6 bases). Germline V gene data show CDR1 as GTSNPN and CDR2 as SVGIG (reference sequence). The CDR3 runs to 12 residues. The V and J ends lost 6 bases and 4 bases respectively, with 12 bases between them. The CDR3 DNA reads TGTGCCTGTCAGGACAGCGGCTATGGCTACACCTTC. Its translation: CACQDSGYGYTF.

The V gene is TRBV5-8, the J gene TRBJ1-3; the match to TRBD1 covers 7 bases. CDR3 length: 16 residues. The ends lost 4 bases at V and 3 bases at J; junction bases unmatched: 10. From germline, CDR1 is SGHTS and CDR2 YDEGEE. CDR3 coding DNA: TGTGCCAGCAGCCGCCGTGGGGACAGCTTTGGAAACACCATATATTTT. It is translated as CASSRRGDSFGNTIYF.

The V call is TRBV19, the J call TRBJ1-2, with D perhaps matching TRBD1 (5 bases). Germline values: CDR1 LNHDA, CDR2 SQIVND (reference sequence). This CDR3 has 16 amino acids. V lost 1 base and J lost 5, with 17 bases in between. The CDR3, as DNA: TGTGCCAGTAGTATAGCTAATTCAAGGGGCGGATATGGCTACACCTTC. As protein: CASSIANSRGGYGYTF. The whole variable domain, remainder taken from reference TRBV19 and TRBJ1-2, is DGGITQSPKYLFRKEGQNVTLSCEQNLNHDAMYWYRQDPGQGLRLIYYSQIVNDFQKGDIAEGYSVSREKKESFPLTVTSAQKNPTAFYLCASSIANSRGGYGYTFGSGTRLTVV.

The genes are TRBV6-5 and TRBJ2-3, with TRBD1 identical over 8 bases. The junction had 5 bases not matched to a gene; V was cut back by 1 base and J by 2 bases. There are 16 residues in the CDR3. CDR1 is MNHEY, CDR2 SVGAGI, per germline. The CDR3 reads CASSYFRQGYTDTQYF. The CDR3 DNA is TGTGCCAGCAGTTACTTCCGACAGGGGTACACAGATACGCAGTATTTT.

This clone has a handful of counts. The rearrangement joins TRBV28 to TRBJ2-7; D is undetermined. The CDR3 has 12 amino acids. Germline lookup yields CDR1 MDHEN and CDR2 SYDVKM. V was clipped by 6 bases and J by 0 bases, with 6 bases between them. CDR3 protein: CASSQYSYEQYF. The CDR3 coding sequence is TGTGCCAGCAGCCAGTACTCCTACGAGCAGTACTTC.

The CDR3 DNA follows: TGTGCCAGCAGTCCTCGGACAGGGGACACCGGGGAGCTGTTTTTT. It yields the protein CASSPRTGDTGELFF. The J gene is TRBJ2-2, the V gene TRBV28; the match to TRBD1 covers 9 bases. The germline gives CDR1 MDHEN, CDR2 SYDVKM. Trimming cost V 5 bases and J 3 bases; bases outside gene matches: 4. The CDR3 runs to 15 residues.

This clone appeared a few times. Other DNA sequences in this sample translate to the same CDR3. J is TRBJ1-2 and V is TRBV7-8; 9 bases line up with TRBD1. V trimming: 4 bases; J trimming: 7 bases; junction bases outside the gene matches: 7. This CDR3 has 14 residues. CDR1 is SGHVS and CDR2 is FQNEAQ in the germline V gene. The CDR3 region has the DNA TGTGCCAGCAGCTCGGGACAGGGTCGTGGTGGCTACACCTTC. It encodes CASSSGQGRGGYTF.

The chain combines TRBV28 with TRBJ1-1; D gene uncertain. The germline V gene encodes CDR1 MDHEN and CDR2 SYDVKM. CDR3 length: 14 amino acids. V was shortened by 6 bases and J by 4 bases, with 15 bases between the two germline ends. The CDR3 nucleotides are TGTGCCAGCAGGCCCGCGGCCTTTTTCACTGAAGCTTTCTTT. Amino acids: CASRPAAFFTEAFF.

The chain recombines TRBV10-3 with TRBJ2-1; D remains unclear. Germline assignment: CDR1 ENHRY and CDR2 SYGVKD. V shed 3 bases and J shed 0 bases, with 12 bases lying between them. The CDR3 runs to 16 residues. This chain's CDR3 is CAISEDNSHSYNEQFF. The DNA of the CDR3 is TGTGCCATCAGTGAAGACAACTCGCACTCCTACAATGAGCAGTTCTTC.

The V call is TRBV24-1, the J call TRBJ2-7; the match to TRBD1 covers 8 bases. V lost 3 bases, J lost 0 bases, and 6 bases stayed unmatched. The germline V gene encodes CDR1 KGHDR and CDR2 SFDVKD. The CDR3 is 16 amino acids. The CDR3 region has the DNA TGTGCCACCAGTGATCGAGGGACAGGAACCTCCTACGAGCAGTACTTC. Protein: CATSDRGTGTSYEQYF.

This clone was seen a single time. This chain links TRBV24-1 with TRBJ1-5; the D gene is possibly TRBD1 (5 bases). The CDR3 loop spans 14 amino acids. V was pared by 4 bases and J by 6 bases, with 12 bases between. Germline lookup yields CDR1 KGHDR and CDR2 SFDVKD. CDR3: CATSEATQGQPQHF. The CDR3 DNA is TGTGCCACCAGTGAGGCTACGCAGGGTCAGCCCCAGCATTTT.

The V and J genes are TRBV5-1 and TRBJ2-1; 9 nucleotides line up with TRBD2. The germline CDR1 and CDR2 sequences are SGHRS and YFSETQ. V was pared by 5 bases and J by 7 bases, with 4 bases of the junction left unmatched. CDR3 length equals 13 residues. The CDR3 protein is CASRGTSKNEQFF. CDR3 DNA: TGCGCCAGCAGGGGGACTAGCAAGAATGAGCAGTTCTTC.

This clone has a handful of counts. The chain links TRBV5-4 to TRBJ2-4; 9 nucleotides line up with TRBD1. CDR3 length equals 15 residues. V trimming: 4 bases; J trimming: 9 bases; junction bases outside the gene matches: 11. The germline gives CDR1 SGHNT, CDR2 YYREEE (reference sequence). The CDR3 DNA sequence: TGTGCCAGCAGCCTAATGGGACAGGGTATGAGCATTCAGTACTTC. Its protein is CASSLMGQGMSIQYF.

The chain joins TRBV3-1 (or the pseudogene TRBV3-2) to TRBJ1-3; D gene ambiguous. V was trimmed by 4 bases and J by 0 bases, leaving 7 bases between them. This CDR3 has 14 residues. Germline CDR1 LGHDT, CDR2 YNNKEL (reference sequence). The CDR3 region has the DNA TGTGCCAGCAGCCCTGAGAGCTCTGGAAACACCATATATTTT. It yields the protein CASSPESSGNTIYF.

The chain joins TRBV7-9 to TRBJ1-2, with TRBD1 identical over 12 bases. This CDR3 spans 18 amino acids. Losses at the gene ends were 5 bases for V and 1 base for J; bases not matched to a gene: 11. Looked up from germline, CDR1 is SEHNR and CDR2 is FQNEAQ (reference sequence). The CDR3 reads CASSTTRDRGRRNYGYTF. CDR3 in DNA: TGTGCCAGCAGCACAACCCGGGACAGGGGGCGTCGTAACTATGGCTACACCTTC.

This rearrangement joins TRBV2 to TRBJ2-1; D unclear. Germline-derived CDR1 and CDR2 are SNHLY and FYNNEI. The CDR3 spans 13 residues. The V gene lost 0 bases and the J gene lost 10 bases, with 10 bases spanning the gap. CDR3 sequence: CASSEAGFLEQFF. CDR3 DNA: TGTGCCAGCAGTGAAGCGGGCTTCCTCGAGCAGTTCTTC. The whole variable domain, filled in from reference TRBV2 and TRBJ2-1, reads EPEVTQTPSHQVTQMGQEVILRCVPISNHLYFYWYRQILGQKVEFLVSFYNNEISEKSEIFDDQFSVERPDGSNFTLKIRSTKLEDSAMYFCASSEAGFLEQFFGPGTRLTVL.

The V and J genes are TRBV10-3 and TRBJ2-1; D not resolved. The CDR3 is made up of 10 amino acids. Trimming pared 6 bases from V and 14 bases from J, leaving 11 bases between. CDR1 ENHRY and CDR2 SYGVKD come from the germline V gene. Here the CDR3 reads CAIREMTKFF. CDR3 coding DNA: TGTGCCATCAGGGAAATGACAAAGTTCTTC.

This clone was counted once. The chain recombines TRBV18 with TRBJ1-1; 8 positions match TRBD1. Germline V gives CDR1 KGHSH, CDR2 LQKENI. This CDR3 spans 15 amino acids. Unmatched junction bases numbered 7, after V lost 2 bases and J lost 5 bases. This CDR3 reads CASSPTQGAWTEAFF. The CDR3 coding sequence is TGTGCCAGCTCACCAACTCAGGGGGCGTGGACTGAAGCTTTCTTT.

This sequence joins TRBV6-5 and TRBJ1-6; D gene ambiguous. The germline CDR1 and CDR2 sequences are MNHEY and SVGAGI. The CDR3 totals 14 residues. Trimming took off 2 bases at V and 9 bases at J, with 11 bases between the two ends. The CDR3 bases are TGTGCCAGCAGTTACAGTCCTGAGAGTTCACCCCTCCACTTT. Translation gives CASSYSPESSPLHF.

This clone came up once. V usage is TRBV14 and J usage is TRBJ2-7; 7 bases agree with TRBD2. This CDR3 comprises 21 residues. J gave up 4 bases and V 1 base, and 25 bases lay outside the gene matches. The germline V gene has CDR1 SGHDN and CDR2 FVKESK. The CDR3: CASSQGTLGRLAEIREYEQYF. The CDR3, as DNA: TGTGCCAGCAGCCAAGGTACCCTCGGGCGCCTAGCGGAGATCCGAGAGTACGAGCAGTACTTC.